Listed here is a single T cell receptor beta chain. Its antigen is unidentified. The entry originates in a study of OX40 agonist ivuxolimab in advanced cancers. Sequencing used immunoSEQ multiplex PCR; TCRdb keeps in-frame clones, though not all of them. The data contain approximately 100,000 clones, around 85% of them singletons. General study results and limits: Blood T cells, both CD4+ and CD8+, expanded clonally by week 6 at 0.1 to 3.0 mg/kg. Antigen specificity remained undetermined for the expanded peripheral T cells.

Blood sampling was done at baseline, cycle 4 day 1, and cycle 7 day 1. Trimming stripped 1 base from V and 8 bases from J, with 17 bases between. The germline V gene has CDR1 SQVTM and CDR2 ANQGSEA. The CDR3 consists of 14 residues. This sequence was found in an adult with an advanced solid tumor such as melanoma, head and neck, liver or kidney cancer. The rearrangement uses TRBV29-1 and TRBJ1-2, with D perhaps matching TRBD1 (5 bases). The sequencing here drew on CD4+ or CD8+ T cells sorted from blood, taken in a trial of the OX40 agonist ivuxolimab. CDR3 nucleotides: TGCAGCGTTGAAGGAGGGCAGGCCCGGGGCGGCTACACCTTC. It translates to CSVEGGQARGGYTF.